A single sample is the source of the 10 T cell receptor beta chains below, sequenced in a study of T cell responses to AZD1222 COVID-19 vaccine. Method: immunoSEQ multiplex PCR; TCRdb's copy keeps in-frame clones and lacks some. The table has about 190,000 clones, 80% to 95% seen once. Specimen: peripheral blood, collected on day 0 of AZD1222 vaccination. The receptors shown here come from an adult in good health.

This rearrangement joins TRBV5-8 to TRBJ2-5, with D possibly matching TRBD1 (6 bases). Trimming shortened V by 5 bases and J by 4 bases, and 15 bases separated the two germline ends. Germline loops: CDR1 SGHTS, CDR2 YDEGEE. The CDR3 length is 14 residues. CDR3 loop: CASRKTTGLETQYF. CDR3 bases: TGTGCCAGCAGAAAAACCACAGGGCTAGAGACCCAGTACTTC.

This chain uses TRBV5-3 with TRBJ1-4; D gene unclear. TRBV5-3 is an open reading frame, and its role is uncertain. The germline V and J ends were trimmed by 1 base and 13 bases, with 17 bases remaining between them. CDR3 size: 14 residues. CDR3 sequence: CARSLCSMVSALFF. The CDR3 coding sequence is TGTGCCAGAAGCTTGTGCAGCATGGTTTCAGCACTGTTTTTT.

The chain employs TRBV6-5 and TRBJ1-2, with TRBD1 as a possible D gene (5 bases). This CDR3 is 14 amino acids long. CDR1 MNHEY and CDR2 SVGAGI come from the germline V gene. Trimming stripped 0 bases from V and 5 bases from J, with 10 bases between. CDR3 amino acids: CASSYSAREYGYTF. CDR3 bases: TGTGCCAGCAGTTACTCCGCCAGGGAGTATGGCTACACCTTC.

The J gene is TRBJ1-5, the V gene TRBV7-8; D not certain. CDR1 and CDR2 (germline): SGHVS, FQNEAQ. The V gene lost 1 base and the J gene lost 6 bases, with 13 bases spanning the gap. This CDR3 has 15 amino acids. The DNA for the CDR3 is TGTGCCAGCAGCTTAGGTTCACCCCGGAGTCAGCCCCAGCATTTT. It yields the protein CASSLGSPRSQPQHF.

The CDR3, as DNA: TGTGCCACCGGTGAGAGGACATTCTACAATGAGCAGTTCTTC. It specifies CATGERTFYNEQFF. This chain uses TRBV2 with TRBJ2-1; D may be TRBD1 (5 bases). The germline gives CDR1 SNHLY, CDR2 FYNNEI. Trimming cost V 10 bases and J 3 bases, with 16 bases left between them. The CDR3 is made up of 14 amino acids.

The chain carries TRBV6-4 and TRBJ2-2, with D unresolved. The CDR3 length is 14 residues. With 0 bases removed from V and 6 bases from J, the gap between germline ends came to 8 bases. Germline-derived CDR1 and CDR2 are MRHNA and SNTAGT. DNA of the CDR3: TGTGCCAGCAGTGACTCGGGAAAGGCCGGGGAGCTGTTTTTT. Its protein is CASSDSGKAGELFF.

CDR3 DNA sequence: TGTGCCAGCAGCGTAGGGGACCACGGATCAGAGACCCAGTACTTC. The encoded protein is CASSVGDHGSETQYF. The V gene is TRBV9, the J gene TRBJ2-5, with D tentatively TRBD1 or TRBD2 (5 bases each). The germline gives CDR1 SGDLS, CDR2 YYNGEE. There are 15 residues in the CDR3. Trimming cost V 0 bases and J 4 bases, with 13 bases left between them. The complete variable domain, with remaining parts taken from reference TRBV9 and TRBJ2-5, reads DSGVTQTPKHLITATGQRVTLRCSPRSGDLSVYWYQQSLDQGLQFLIQYYNGEERAKGNILERFSAQQFPDLHSELNLSSLELGDSALYFCASSVGDHGSETQYFGPGTRLLVL.

The V and J genes are TRBV5-1 and TRBJ2-1; a weak D match, TRBD1 (5 bases). This CDR3 is 15 amino acids long. The V end was cut by 3 bases, the J end by 7 bases, with 17 bases between. CDR1 is SGHRS and CDR2 is YFSETQ in the germline V gene. CDR3 coding DNA: TGCGCCAGCAGCTCGCAGGGTGTCCAAGGTAATGAGCAGTTCTTC. Translating it yields CASSSQGVQGNEQFF.

V is TRBV6-5 and J is TRBJ2-7; D unclear. This CDR3 is 16 amino acids long. Looked up from germline, CDR1 is MNHEY and CDR2 is SVGAGI. V lost 2 bases, J lost 7 bases, and 21 bases lay in between. The CDR3 nucleotides are TGTGCCAGCAGTTACGATTCGGGCAGGTGGACCACGGAGCAGTACTTC. Encoded protein: CASSYDSGRWTTEQYF.

Concerning this clone: An end of the junction does not agree with germline; a read error may underlie this. The chain joins TRBV2 to TRBJ2-3; the D is unclear. CDR3 size: 14 residues. Germline V CDR1 and CDR2: SNHLY, FYNNEI. The CDR3 sequence is CASSAGPNTDMQYF. In nucleotides, the CDR3 is TGTGCCAGCAGTGCGGGCCCTAACACAGATATGCAGTATTTT. Together with reference TRBV2 and TRBJ2-3, the CDR3 gives the full variable domain: EPEVTQTPSHQVTQMGQEVILRCVPISNHLYFYWYRQILGQKVEFLVSFYNNEISEKSEIFDDQFSVERPDGSNFTLKIRSTKLEDSAMYFCASSAGPNTDMQYFGPGTRLTVL.